These 31 T cell receptor beta chains were all obtained from the same sample, sequenced in a study of cytomegalovirus exposure and HLA in healthy donors. The PCR ran on 60 Vbeta and 13 Jbeta primers. Repertoires were generated with immunoSEQ multiplex PCR, while TCRdb's copy carries only in-frame clones and drops some. This sample yields 120,000 to 150,000 clones, of which more than 75% are seen a single time; about 6.8% belongs to the top ten. The sequencing input was PBMCs. The receptors were sampled from a woman aged 40-49 years in good health and CMV-seropositive.

The chain is built from TRBV5-6 and TRBJ2-1; 10 nucleotides agree with TRBD2. CDR1 and CDR2 from the germline V gene are SGHDT and YYEEEE. There are 14 residues in the CDR3. J lost 5 bases, V lost 5 bases, and 4 bases had no gene match. The CDR3 region is CASSQSGRDNEQFF. The CDR3 DNA reads as TGTGCCAGCAGTCAAAGCGGGAGGGACAATGAGCAGTTCTTC.

V is TRBV19 and J is TRBJ2-1, with TRBD2 identical over 14 bases. The length of the CDR3 is 15 residues. Germline CDR1 LNHDA, CDR2 SQIVND (reference sequence). The V gene end was trimmed by 9 bases and the J gene end by 5 bases; junction bases not matched to a gene: 6. The CDR3 DNA reads TGTGCCAGCATTTCGGGACTAGCGGGAGACAATGAGCAGTTCTTC. Amino acid sequence: CASISGLAGDNEQFF.

The genes are TRBV6-1 and TRBJ1-5; a possible D gene is TRBD1 (6 bases). Trimming cost V 3 bases and J 4 bases, with 7 bases left between them. CDR3 length: 13 amino acids. Germline loops: CDR1 MNHNS, CDR2 SASEGT. CDR3 amino acids: CASSEGQNQPQHF. In nucleotides, the CDR3 is TGTGCCAGCAGTGAGGGACAAAATCAGCCCCAGCATTTT.

This clone appeared once. The V call is TRBV7-9, the J call TRBJ2-1, with 12 bases matching TRBD2. The CDR3 sequence is 17 residues long. With 5 bases clipped from V and 7 bases from J, the junction kept 12 bases outside the gene matches. Germline V lookup: CDR1 SEHNR, CDR2 FQNEAQ (reference sequence). This CDR3 is CASSPSWTSGVWNEQFF. Here the CDR3 DNA reads TGTGCCAGCAGCCCCAGCTGGACTAGCGGGGTCTGGAATGAGCAGTTCTTC.

Here the CDR3 DNA reads TGTGCCAGTAGTACCGGATGGGACAGGGAGAGAACTGAAGCTTTCTTT. Amino acids: CASSTGWDRERTEAFF. The chain couples TRBV19 to TRBJ1-1, with 9 bases fitting TRBD1. The CDR3 spans 16 residues. Germline-derived CDR1 and CDR2 are LNHDA and SQIVND (reference sequence). With V trimmed by 4 bases and J by 5 bases, 11 bases remained unmatched.

The gene calls are TRBV14 and TRBJ1-2; D is possibly TRBD1 (5 bases). The germline V gene has CDR1 SGHDN and CDR2 FVKESK. Trimming removed 4 bases at V and 4 bases at J, with 16 bases between. This CDR3 is built from 15 residues. In DNA form, the CDR3 reads TGTGCCAGCAGCCCCAGGGTCCGGTCCGGCTATGGCTACACCTTC. Protein sequence: CASSPRVRSGYGYTF.

This clone was seen once. Germline is not matched at one junction end, which may reflect a read error. The chain employs TRBV10-3 and TRBJ1-4; TRBD1 might be the D (5 bases). CDR3 length: 14 residues. The V gene's germline CDR1 is ENHRY and CDR2 SYGVKD. CDR3 bases: TGTGCCATCAGTGAGTCGGGGACTAAAGAAAAACTGTTTTTT. Its protein product is CAISESGTKEKLFF.

The V call is TRBV9, the J call TRBJ2-1, with TRBD2 as a possible D gene (5 bases). V lost 0 bases and J 12 bases, leaving 16 bases between the germline ends. CDR3 length equals 14 residues. In germline, CDR1 is SGDLS, CDR2 YYNGEE. CDR3 DNA: TGTGCCAGCAGCGTAGATGGTAGCCGGCGGGTGCAGTTCTTC. Its protein is CASSVDGSRRVQFF. Combining the CDR3 with reference TRBV9 and TRBJ2-1 gives the whole variable domain DSGVTQTPKHLITATGQRVTLRCSPRSGDLSVYWYQQSLDQGLQFLIQYYNGEERAKGNILERFSAQQFPDLHSELNLSSLELGDSALYFCASSVDGSRRVQFFGPGTRLTVL.

This chain uses TRBV6-5 with TRBJ1-1, with 8 bases fitting TRBD1. Germline V gene data show CDR1 as MNHEY and CDR2 as SVGAGI. The J segment lost 4 bases and the V segment lost 6 bases, leaving 7 bases of the junction unmatched. CDR3 length: 14 amino acids. In DNA, the CDR3 is TGTGCCAGCAGATTTCACAGGGGGGGCACTGAAGCTTTCTTT. Amino acids: CASRFHRGGTEAFF.

This chain connects TRBV5-4 to TRBJ2-4; a possible D gene is TRBD2 (6 bases). Germline CDR1 SGHNT, CDR2 YYREEE (reference sequence). With 0 bases removed from V and 5 bases from J, the gap between germline ends came to 9 bases. This CDR3 contains 14 residues. CDR3 bases: TGTGCCAGCAGCTTGGCTAGCGCCGAAAACATTCAGTACTTC. Translating gives CASSLASAENIQYF.

The chain couples TRBV25-1 to TRBJ2-2; D gene uncertain. Germline V gives CDR1 MGHDK, CDR2 SYGVNS. CDR3 length: 13 amino acids. The V end was cut by 7 bases, the J end by 1 base, with 7 bases between. The CDR3 reads CASTRQNTGELFF. The CDR3, as DNA: TGTGCCAGCACCAGACAGAACACCGGGGAGCTGTTTTTT.

This chain connects TRBV5-1 to TRBJ2-5; D is perhaps TRBD1 (5 bases). The V gene lost 0 bases and the J gene lost 5 bases, with 14 bases spanning the gap. The CDR3 is made up of 15 amino acids. Germline V gene lookup returns CDR1 SGHRS and CDR2 YFSETQ. The CDR3 reads CASSLVGRAAETQYF. The DNA for the CDR3 is TGCGCCAGCAGCTTGGTGGGCAGGGCGGCGGAGACCCAGTACTTC.

This clone was seen a few times. The V gene is TRBV7-8, the J gene TRBJ1-4; 9 bases map to TRBD1. With 3 bases clipped from V and 3 bases from J, the junction kept 14 bases outside the gene matches. Germline assignment: CDR1 SGHVS and CDR2 FQNEAQ. CDR3 size: 19 residues. CDR3 sequence: CASSFGPGTGLIANEKLFF. DNA for the CDR3: TGTGCCAGCAGCTTTGGGCCCGGGACAGGGTTAATCGCTAATGAAAAACTGTTTTTT.

The chain joins TRBV4-2 to TRBJ2-7, with D perhaps TRBD2 (6 bases). V was shortened by 3 bases and J by 5 bases, with 11 bases between the two germline ends. Germline V gene data show CDR1 as LGHNA and CDR2 as YNFKEQ. This CDR3 contains 13 residues. This CDR3 reads CASSQTGVNEQYF. Written as DNA, the CDR3 is TGTGCCAGCAGCCAGACGGGAGTCAACGAGCAGTACTTC.

In this sample, this clone turned up a few times. The chain combines TRBV28 with TRBJ1-2, with 7 bases lining up with TRBD1. V shed 7 bases and J 8 bases; nucleotides not matched to a gene: 7. The length of the CDR3 is 12 residues. The germline gives CDR1 MDHEN, CDR2 SYDVKM. The CDR3: CASNGQDYGYTF. The CDR3 DNA reads TGTGCCAGCAATGGACAGGATTACGGCTACACCTTC.

The V and J genes are TRBV11-3 and TRBJ1-1; D is ambiguous. This CDR3 contains 13 residues. Germline V gene lookup returns CDR1 SGHNT and CDR2 YENEEA. With 1 base removed from V and 3 bases from J, the gap between germline ends came to 6 bases. The CDR3: CASSLVPDTEAFF. In DNA form, the CDR3 reads TGTGCCAGCAGCTTAGTCCCAGACACTGAAGCTTTCTTT.

This clone was seen a handful of times. The genes are TRBV7-6 and TRBJ1-3; D may be TRBD1 (5 bases). Per germline, CDR1 SGHVS and CDR2 FNYEAQ. V lost 5 bases and J lost 0, with 17 bases in between. The CDR3 length is 17 residues. Here the CDR3 DNA reads TGTGCCAGCAGCCCTCGGGTAGGGGCTAGCTCTGGAAACACCATATATTTT. Residues: CASSPRVGASSGNTIYF.

This clone was seen a few times. The V call is TRBV27, the J call TRBJ2-1; D unclear. The CDR3 has 13 amino acids. V shed 5 bases and J shed 2 bases, with 7 bases lying between them. Germline CDR1 reads MNHEY; CDR2 reads SMNVEV (reference sequence). The chain's CDR3 is CASSGVTYNEQFF. The DNA for the CDR3 is TGTGCCAGCAGTGGAGTTACCTACAATGAGCAGTTCTTC.

The rearrangement links TRBV5-1 to TRBJ1-1, with D possibly being TRBD1 (5 bases). The germline V gene has CDR1 SGHRS and CDR2 YFSETQ. Deletions cut 4 bases from V and 3 bases from J, with 13 bases between. The length of the CDR3 is 14 residues. The CDR3 coding sequence is TGCGCCAGCAGCCCCGAGCCCAGGGACACTGAAGCTTTCTTT. Its translation is CASSPEPRDTEAFF. Together with reference TRBV5-1 and TRBJ1-1, the CDR3 gives the full variable domain: KAGVTQTPRYLIKTRGQQVTLSCSPISGHRSVSWYQQTPGQGLQFLFEYFSETQRNKGNFPGRFSGRQFSNSRSEMNVSTLELGDSALYLCASSPEPRDTEAFFGQGTRLTVV.

This clone was recorded once. The genes are TRBV29-1 and TRBJ1-1, with D perhaps TRBD1 (6 bases). CDR1 and CDR2 from the germline V gene are SQVTM and ANQGSEA. The CDR3 has 13 residues. Trimming pared 7 bases from V and 1 base from J, leaving 13 bases between. The CDR3 sequence: CSAALQGNTEAFF. The CDR3 DNA follows: TGCAGCGCCGCCTTACAGGGGAACACTGAAGCTTTCTTT.

The chain has TRBV6-5 and TRBJ1-6, with 8 bases fitting TRBD1. V lost 2 bases and J lost 14; bases outside the gene matches: 11. CDR3 length: 15 residues. In germline, CDR1 is MNHEY, CDR2 SVGAGI. The CDR3 loop is CASSYRGRGPETLHF. CDR3 DNA: TGTGCCAGCAGTTACCGCGGCAGGGGGCCCGAAACCCTCCACTTT.

The CDR3: CASSIRGNSGANVLTF. CDR3 DNA sequence: TGCGCCAGCAGCATCAGGGGAAACTCTGGGGCCAACGTCCTGACTTTC. The chain recombines TRBV5-1 with TRBJ2-6; TRBD1 might be the D (6 bases). Germline CDR1 is SGHRS and CDR2 is YFSETQ. With 4 bases removed from V and 0 bases from J, the gap between germline ends came to 11 bases. The CDR3 extends over 16 amino acids. Full variable domain (remainder filled in from reference TRBV5-1 and TRBJ2-6): KAGVTQTPRYLIKTRGQQVTLSCSPISGHRSVSWYQQTPGQGLQFLFEYFSETQRNKGNFPGRFSGRQFSNSRSEMNVSTLELGDSALYLCASSIRGNSGANVLTFGAGSRLTVL.

The chain uses TRBV5-1 and TRBJ1-3; no clear D. V lost 1 base to trimming and J lost 3 bases, with 14 bases between them. CDR1 is SGHRS and CDR2 is YFSETQ in the germline V gene. This CDR3 contains 16 residues. The CDR3 spells CASSLYSGEGGNTIYF. The CDR3 DNA sequence: TGCGCCAGCAGCTTGTATTCGGGAGAAGGTGGAAACACCATATATTTT.

This chain links TRBV9 with TRBJ2-5; 7 bases agree with TRBD2. The J segment lost 4 bases and the V segment lost 0 bases, leaving 6 bases of the junction unmatched. Germline CDR1 reads SGDLS; CDR2 reads YYNGEE. This CDR3 has 15 residues. The CDR3 DNA reads as TGTGCCAGCAGCGTAGATCGCGGGAGCGGAGAGACCCAGTACTTC. Translated: CASSVDRGSGETQYF.

The J gene is TRBJ2-5, the V gene TRBV2; 9 bases fit TRBD1. This CDR3 spans 14 amino acids. V lost 5 bases to trimming and J lost 5 bases; unmatched junction nucleotides: 6. The germline V gene has CDR1 SNHLY and CDR2 FYNNEI. The CDR3 is CASSRGTGMETQYF. As DNA, the CDR3 is TGTGCCAGCAGTCGCGGGACAGGGATGGAGACCCAGTACTTC.

V gene TRBV2 combines with J gene TRBJ1-3; weak D call: TRBD1 (6 bases). Trimming pared 6 bases from V and 2 bases from J, leaving 17 bases between. Germline V gives CDR1 SNHLY, CDR2 FYNNEI. The CDR3 loop spans 16 amino acids. The DNA of the CDR3 is TGTGCCAGCAGCCCGACAGGCCTCCCGGCTGGAAACACCATATATTTT. It encodes CASSPTGLPAGNTIYF.

The gene calls are TRBV2 and TRBJ1-3; the D gene is possibly TRBD1 (6 bases). Trimming stripped 7 bases from V and 4 bases from J, with 11 bases between. The CDR3 spans 13 residues. Germline V gives CDR1 SNHLY, CDR2 FYNNEI. Here the CDR3 DNA reads TGTGCCAGCAAGAAGGGGGAGGGAAACACCATATATTTT. Translation: CASKKGEGNTIYF.

This rearrangement joins TRBV7-9 to TRBJ2-5; 8 bases map to TRBD1. The J call is uncertain, as TRBJ2-7 better fits the DNA end. CDR1 and CDR2 (germline): SEHNR, FQNEAQ (reference sequence). The CDR3 length is 15 residues. This CDR3 is CASSLFQGAKNEQYF. CDR3 DNA sequence: TGTGCCAGCAGCTTATTTCAGGGGGCTAAGAACGAGCAGTACTTC.

The chain carries TRBV7-9 and TRBJ2-7, with no clear D. Germline assignment: CDR1 SEHNR and CDR2 FQNEAQ (reference sequence). The CDR3 sequence is 14 residues long. V shed 1 base and J shed 6 bases, with 13 bases lying between them. CDR3 bases: TGTGCCAGCAGCTTAGGCGGCCTTTCCGGCGAGCAGTACTTC. It encodes CASSLGGLSGEQYF.

V gene TRBV28 combines with J gene TRBJ2-7; TRBD2 might be the D (6 bases). The V end lost 10 bases, the J end lost 9 bases, and 22 bases lay between the germline ends. This CDR3 is 13 amino acids long. CDR1 is MDHEN, CDR2 SYDVKM, per germline. In nucleotides, the CDR3 is TGTGCCATCCACAGCCGGGACTCGGAAGGGCAGTACTTC. This encodes CAIHSRDSEGQYF.

This clone has a handful of counts. CDR3 nucleotides: TGTGCCAGTAGTATGGACAGGGGGTATAGCAATCAGCCCCAGCATTTT. It translates to CASSMDRGYSNQPQHF. The chain combines TRBV19 with TRBJ1-5; 10 positions agree with TRBD1. This CDR3 has 16 amino acids. From germline, CDR1 is LNHDA and CDR2 SQIVND (reference sequence). The ends lost 3 bases at V and 0 bases at J; junction bases unmatched: 2.